One and the same sample provided the 9 T cell receptor beta chains below, sequenced in a study of T cells after yellow fever vaccination. TCRdb recomputed calls from the 5' RACE reads with MiXCR, one row per CDR3 protein. The sample has 200,000 to 300,000 distinct CDR3 sequences, 10% to 15% seen once. The input for sequencing was CD4+ T cells sorted from PBMCs, taken 45 days after the yellow fever booster vaccination. Source of these receptors: a man in his thirties or forties who received the YFV17D yellow fever vaccine.

The chain employs TRBV19 and TRBJ2-7; 9 nucleotides line up with TRBD1. Germline lookup yields CDR1 LNHDA and CDR2 SQIVND (reference sequence). V dropped 3 bases and J dropped 6; count of bases not matched to a gene: 6. There are 14 residues in the CDR3. The CDR3 DNA reads as TGTGCCAGTAGTATTCAACTACAGGGGGCCGAGCAGTACTTC. Protein product: CASSIQLQGAEQYF.

The J gene is TRBJ2-4, the V gene TRBV12-3 or TRBV12-4; a possible D gene is TRBD2 (6 bases). V shed 5 bases and J shed 7 bases, with 15 bases lying between them. The length of the CDR3 is 14 residues. The CDR3 reads CASSLSGGANIQYF. The CDR3 nucleotides are TGTGCCAGCAGTCTGTCTGGCGGGGCGAACATTCAGTACTTC.

This clonotype has just a few counts. The V and J genes are TRBV2 and TRBJ2-3; D unclear. Germline CDR1 and CDR2: SNHLY and FYNNEI. The V and J ends lost 8 bases and 3 bases respectively, with 9 bases between them. The CDR3 totals 12 residues. CDR3 nucleotide sequence: TGTGCCAGCGGGTTCGGGACAGATACGCAGTATTTT. Amino acids: CASGFGTDTQYF. Full variable domain (remainder filled in from reference TRBV2 and TRBJ2-3): EPEVTQTPSHQVTQMGQEVILRCVPISNHLYFYWYRQILGQKVEFLVSFYNNEISEKSEIFDDQFSVERPDGSNFTLKIRSTKLEDSAMYFCASGFGTDTQYFGPGTRLTVL.

The chain joins TRBV4-2 to TRBJ2-1; D gene uncertain. This CDR3 region has 17 residues. Between the trimmed V and J ends, which lost 0 bases and 0 bases, there was a span of 12 bases. Germline-derived CDR1 and CDR2 are LGHNA and YNFKEQ. The chain's CDR3 is CASSQEGRHSSYNEQFF. CDR3 nucleotides: TGTGCCAGCAGCCAAGAAGGGCGTCATAGCTCCTACAATGAGCAGTTCTTC.

J is TRBJ2-7 and V is TRBV7-2; perhaps TRBD2 as D (7 bases). The ends were cut back, 3 bases at V and 3 bases at J, with 12 bases in the middle. The CDR3 has 14 amino acids. Germline CDR1 and CDR2: SGHTA and FQGNSA. CDR3 DNA sequence: TGTGCCAGCAGCTTGTACAGGGAGGGCTACGAGCAGTACTTC. This translates into CASSLYREGYEQYF.

This clonotype showed up many times. The chain joins TRBV9 to TRBJ2-7, with a tentative D call TRBD2 (6 bases). The V end lost 2 bases, the J end lost 7 bases, and 16 bases lay between the germline ends. The CDR3 length is 14 residues. The germline V gene has CDR1 SGDLS and CDR2 YYNGEE. CDR3 coding DNA: TGTGCCAGCAGCGTTTCGGACTATAGAGGAGAGCAGTACTTC. This encodes CASSVSDYRGEQYF.

V and J are TRBV4-3 and TRBJ2-3; TRBD1 agrees at 9 bases. With 4 bases clipped from V and 4 bases from J, the junction kept 9 bases outside the gene matches. Germline values: CDR1 LGHNA, CDR2 YSLEER. This CDR3 is 16 amino acids long. In nucleotides, the CDR3 is TGCGCCAGCAGCCGGGGACAGGGAGTAGGCGCAGATACGCAGTATTTT. This translates into CASSRGQGVGADTQYF.

The chain combines TRBV23-1 with TRBJ2-5; 14 nucleotides agree with TRBD2. TRBV23-1 is an ORF, and what it does is uncertain. The V and J ends lost 9 bases and 2 bases, in that order; junction bases with no gene match: 8. The CDR3 covers 16 residues. The CDR3 is CARGTSGSERQETQYF. CDR3 nucleotides: TGCGCCAGAGGGACTAGCGGGAGTGAGAGGCAAGAGACCCAGTACTTC.

The genes are TRBV12-3 or TRBV12-4 and TRBJ2-7; TRBD1 matches at 10 bases. J lost 7 bases, V lost 2 bases, and 8 bases had no gene match. This CDR3 has 15 residues. In nucleotides, the CDR3 is TGTGCCAGCAGTTTATTAACGGGACAGGGGAATGAGCAGTACTTC. Its protein product is CASSLLTGQGNEQYF.